The entry below gives a single T cell receptor beta chain sequence along with its context. The target antigen is unknown. Germline lookup yields CDR1 KGHSH and CDR2 LQKENI. The CDR3 runs to 14 residues. The V end was cut by 4 bases, the J end by 4 bases, with 10 bases between. This sample was included in a study of cytomegalovirus exposure and HLA in healthy donors. Regarding the study as a whole: The authors later linked a missense DCLRE1C variant to TCR beta V- and J-gene trimming.

Primers: 60 Vbeta forward and 13 Jbeta reverse. Authors' methods: About 11 million of tens of millions of unique TCR beta chains were shared, per a later count. Method: immunoSEQ multiplex PCR; TCRdb's copy keeps in-frame clones and lacks some. Clone size and the V and J calls come from that table; the DNA yielded D and trimming. The sample records 100,000 to 150,000 clones, around 8.5% being singletons. J is TRBJ1-4 and V is TRBV18; no firm D call. This receptor was identified in a man aged 35 to 55 in good health and CMV-seronegative. The sequenced sample consisted of PBMCs. The CDR3 coding sequence is TGTGCCAGCTCACGCGGAGCCTATAATGAAAAACTGTTTTTT. Translating gives CASSRGAYNEKLFF.